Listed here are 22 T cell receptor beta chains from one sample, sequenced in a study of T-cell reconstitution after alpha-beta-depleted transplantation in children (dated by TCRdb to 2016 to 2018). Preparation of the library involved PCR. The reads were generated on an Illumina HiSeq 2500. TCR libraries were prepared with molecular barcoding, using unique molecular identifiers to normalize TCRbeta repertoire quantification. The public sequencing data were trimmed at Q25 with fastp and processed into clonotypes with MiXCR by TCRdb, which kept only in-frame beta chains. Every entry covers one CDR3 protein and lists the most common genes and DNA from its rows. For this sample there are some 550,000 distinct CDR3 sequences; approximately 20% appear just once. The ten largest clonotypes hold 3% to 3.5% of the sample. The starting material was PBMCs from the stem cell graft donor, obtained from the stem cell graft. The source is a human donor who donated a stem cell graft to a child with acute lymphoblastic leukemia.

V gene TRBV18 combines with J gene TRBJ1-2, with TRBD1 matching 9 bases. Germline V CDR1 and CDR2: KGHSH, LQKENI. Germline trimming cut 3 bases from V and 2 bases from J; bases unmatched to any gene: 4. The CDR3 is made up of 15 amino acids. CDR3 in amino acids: CASSPATGGNYGYTF. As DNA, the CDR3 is TGTGCCAGCTCACCCGCGACAGGGGGGAACTATGGCTACACCTTC.

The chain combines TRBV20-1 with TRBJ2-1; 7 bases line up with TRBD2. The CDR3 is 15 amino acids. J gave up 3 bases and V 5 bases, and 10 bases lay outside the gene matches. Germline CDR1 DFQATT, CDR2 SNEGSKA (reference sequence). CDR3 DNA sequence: TGCAGTGCTCCCCAGCGGGGAATCTTCTACAATGAGCAGTTCTTC. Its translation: CSAPQRGIFYNEQFF.

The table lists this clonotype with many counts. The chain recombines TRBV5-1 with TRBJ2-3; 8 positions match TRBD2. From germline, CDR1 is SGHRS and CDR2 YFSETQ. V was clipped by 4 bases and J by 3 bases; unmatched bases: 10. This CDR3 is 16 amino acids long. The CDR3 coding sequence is TGCGCCAGCAGCCTCCGGAGCGGGAGTTCGACAGATACGCAGTATTTT. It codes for CASSLRSGSSTDTQYF.

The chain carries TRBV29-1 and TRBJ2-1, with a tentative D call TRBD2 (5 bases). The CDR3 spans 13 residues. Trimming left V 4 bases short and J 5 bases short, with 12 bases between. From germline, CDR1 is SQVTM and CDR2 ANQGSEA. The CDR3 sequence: CSVGPGSDNEQFF. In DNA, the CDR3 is TGCAGCGTTGGTCCGGGGTCCGACAATGAGCAGTTCTTC.

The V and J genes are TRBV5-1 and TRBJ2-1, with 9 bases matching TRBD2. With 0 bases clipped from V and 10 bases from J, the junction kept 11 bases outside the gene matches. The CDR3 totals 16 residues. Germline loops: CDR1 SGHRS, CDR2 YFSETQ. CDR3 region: CASSLEGTSSQGEQFF. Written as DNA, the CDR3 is TGCGCCAGCAGCTTGGAAGGGACTAGCAGTCAAGGCGAGCAGTTCTTC.

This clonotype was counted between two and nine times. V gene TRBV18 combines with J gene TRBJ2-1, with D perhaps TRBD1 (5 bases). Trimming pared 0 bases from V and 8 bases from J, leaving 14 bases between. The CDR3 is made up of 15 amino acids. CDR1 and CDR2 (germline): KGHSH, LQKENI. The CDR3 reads CASSPPGPNMDEQFF. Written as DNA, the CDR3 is TGTGCCAGCTCACCACCGGGGCCAAATATGGATGAGCAGTTCTTC. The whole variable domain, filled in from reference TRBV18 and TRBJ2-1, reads NAGVMQNPRHLVRRRGQEARLRCSPMKGHSHVYWYRQLPEEGLKFMVYLQKENIIDESGMPKERFSAEFPKEGPSILRIQQVVRGDSAAYFCASSPPGPNMDEQFFGPGTRLTVL.

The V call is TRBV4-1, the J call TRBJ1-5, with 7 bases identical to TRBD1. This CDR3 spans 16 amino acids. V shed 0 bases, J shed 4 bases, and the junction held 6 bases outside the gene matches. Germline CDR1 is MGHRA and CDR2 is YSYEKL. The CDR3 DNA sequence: TGCGCCAGCAGCCAAGATCCCAGGGGGAGGAATCAGCCCCAGCATTTT. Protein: CASSQDPRGRNQPQHF.

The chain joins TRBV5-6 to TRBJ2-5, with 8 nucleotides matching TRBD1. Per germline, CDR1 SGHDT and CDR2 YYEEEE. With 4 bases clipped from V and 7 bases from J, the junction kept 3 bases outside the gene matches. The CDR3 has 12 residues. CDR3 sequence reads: CASSGQGGTQYF. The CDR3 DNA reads TGTGCCAGCAGCGGACAGGGCGGGACCCAGTACTTC.

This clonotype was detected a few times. The CDR3 reads CSASPPMDGYEQYF. In nucleotides, the CDR3 is TGCAGTGCCTCCCCCCCCATGGACGGCTACGAGCAGTACTTC. The V gene is TRBV20-1, the J gene TRBJ2-7; D unresolved. CDR3 length equals 14 residues. Germline values: CDR1 DFQATT, CDR2 SNEGSKA (reference sequence). Trimming took off 6 bases at V and 3 bases at J, with 18 bases between the two ends.

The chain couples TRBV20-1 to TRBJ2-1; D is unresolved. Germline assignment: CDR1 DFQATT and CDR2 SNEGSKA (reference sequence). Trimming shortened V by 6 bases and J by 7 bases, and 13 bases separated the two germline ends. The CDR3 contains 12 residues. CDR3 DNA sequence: TGCAGTGCCCGAGGTGCTCGGAATGAGCAGTTCTTC. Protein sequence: CSARGARNEQFF.

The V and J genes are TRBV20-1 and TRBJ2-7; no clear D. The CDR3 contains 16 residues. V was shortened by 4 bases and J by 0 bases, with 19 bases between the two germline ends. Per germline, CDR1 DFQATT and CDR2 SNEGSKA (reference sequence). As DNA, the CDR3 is TGCAGTGCTAATGAAGTTCGCGGAACGAGCTCCTACGAGCAGTACTTC. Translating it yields CSANEVRGTSSYEQYF.

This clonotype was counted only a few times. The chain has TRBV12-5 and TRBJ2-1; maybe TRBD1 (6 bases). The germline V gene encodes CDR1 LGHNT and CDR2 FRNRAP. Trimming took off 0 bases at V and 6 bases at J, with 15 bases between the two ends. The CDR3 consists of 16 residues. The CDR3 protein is CASGLVLGQGPNEQFF. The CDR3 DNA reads TGTGCTAGTGGTTTGGTCTTGGGGCAGGGGCCCAATGAGCAGTTCTTC.

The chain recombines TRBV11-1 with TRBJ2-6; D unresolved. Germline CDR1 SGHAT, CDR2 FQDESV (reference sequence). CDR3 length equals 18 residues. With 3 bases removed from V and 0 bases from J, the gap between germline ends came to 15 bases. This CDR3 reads CASSFEVGPSSGANVLTF. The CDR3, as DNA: TGTGCCAGCAGCTTTGAGGTAGGCCCGAGCTCTGGGGCCAACGTCCTGACTTTC. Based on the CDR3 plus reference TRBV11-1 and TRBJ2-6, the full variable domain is EAEVAQSPRYKITEKSQAVAFWCDPISGHATLYWYRQILGQGPELLVQFQDESVVDDSQLPKDRFSAERLKGVDSTLKIQPAELGDSAMYLCASSFEVGPSSGANVLTFGAGSRLTVL.

CDR3 DNA sequence: TGTGCCAGCACCTACACGGCACCCTACGAGCAGTACTTC. Amino acid sequence: CASTYTAPYEQYF. V gene TRBV12-3 or TRBV12-4 combines with J gene TRBJ2-7; D gene uncertain. This CDR3 is built from 13 residues. With 7 bases removed from V and 2 bases from J, the gap between germline ends came to 12 bases.

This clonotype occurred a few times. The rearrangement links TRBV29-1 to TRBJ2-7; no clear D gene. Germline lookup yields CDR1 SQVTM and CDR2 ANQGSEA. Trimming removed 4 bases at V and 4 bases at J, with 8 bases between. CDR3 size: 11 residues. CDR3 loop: CSVGTVYEQYF. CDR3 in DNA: TGCAGCGTTGGGACGGTTTACGAGCAGTACTTC.

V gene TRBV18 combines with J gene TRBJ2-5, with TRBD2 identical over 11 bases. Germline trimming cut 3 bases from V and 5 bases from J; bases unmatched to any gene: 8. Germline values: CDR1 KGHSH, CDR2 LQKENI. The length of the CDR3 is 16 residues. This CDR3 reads CASSPQTSGSMETQYF. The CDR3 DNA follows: TGTGCCAGCTCACCCCAAACTAGCGGGAGTATGGAGACCCAGTACTTC.

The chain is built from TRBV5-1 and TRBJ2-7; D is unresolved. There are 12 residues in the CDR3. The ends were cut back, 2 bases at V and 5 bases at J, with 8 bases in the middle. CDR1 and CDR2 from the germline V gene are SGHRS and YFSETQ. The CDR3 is CASSLNTDEQYF. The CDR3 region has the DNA TGCGCCAGCAGCTTAAATACGGACGAGCAGTACTTC.

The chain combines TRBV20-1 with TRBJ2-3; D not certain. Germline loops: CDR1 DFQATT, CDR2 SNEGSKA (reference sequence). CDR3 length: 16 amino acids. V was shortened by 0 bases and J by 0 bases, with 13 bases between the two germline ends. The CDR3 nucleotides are TGCAGTGCTAGAGATCGGCGTAGCCGCAGCACAGATACGCAGTATTTT. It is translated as CSARDRRSRSTDTQYF.

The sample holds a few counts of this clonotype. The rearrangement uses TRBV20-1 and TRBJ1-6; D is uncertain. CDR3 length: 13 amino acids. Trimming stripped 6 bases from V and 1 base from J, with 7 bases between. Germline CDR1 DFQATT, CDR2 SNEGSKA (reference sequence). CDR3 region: CSAFGSYNSPLHF. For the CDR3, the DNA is TGCAGTGCCTTTGGGTCCTATAATTCACCCCTCCACTTT.

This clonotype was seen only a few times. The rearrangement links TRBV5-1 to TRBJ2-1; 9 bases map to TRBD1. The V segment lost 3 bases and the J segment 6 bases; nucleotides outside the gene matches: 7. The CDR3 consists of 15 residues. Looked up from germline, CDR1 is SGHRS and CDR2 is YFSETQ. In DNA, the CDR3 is TGCGCCAGCAGCTCCCCGGGACAGGGCGTCAATGAGCAGTTCTTC. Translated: CASSSPGQGVNEQFF.

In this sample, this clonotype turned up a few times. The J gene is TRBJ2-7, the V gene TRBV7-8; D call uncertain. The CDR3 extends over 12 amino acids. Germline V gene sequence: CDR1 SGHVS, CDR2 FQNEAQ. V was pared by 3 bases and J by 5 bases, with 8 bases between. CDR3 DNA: TGTGCCAGCAGCTTTACCGGCAACGAGCAGTACTTC. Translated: CASSFTGNEQYF.

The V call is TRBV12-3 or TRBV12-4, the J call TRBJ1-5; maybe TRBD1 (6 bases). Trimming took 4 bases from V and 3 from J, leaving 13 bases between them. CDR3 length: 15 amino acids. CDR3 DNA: TGTGCCAGCAGTTCCAACAGGGATCCCAATCAGCCCCAGCATTTT. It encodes CASSSNRDPNQPQHF.